The rows below give T cell receptor beta chains drawn from one sample of a study of blood T cells in healthy people across ages. Using its own MiXCR run on the 5' RACE reads, TCRdb lists one record per CDR3 protein. The table includes some 760,000 distinct CDR3 sequences, 25% detected once. The same data also contributed to another study, on T cells of mothers and their children.

The sequenced material came from blood. All receptors come from a boy younger than 18 in good health. Both conserved end residues are part of each CDR3. D genes are given only for firm matches. For some rows the clone size is stated as once, few or many, or as a class when expanded; others skip it.

J gene | D gene | clone size | V gene | CDR3 DNA | CDR3 protein
TRBJ2-7 | . | few | TRBV29-1 | TGCAGCGTTGGGCCGGCGGACGAGCAGTACTTC | CSVGPADEQYF
TRBJ2-7 | . | few | TRBV29-1 | TGCAGCGTTGAAGACCCTTTTACCTACGAGCAGTACTTC | CSVEDPFTYEQYF
TRBJ2-1 | TRBD2 | . | TRBV2 | TGTGCCAGCCAAGGACTAGCGGGAGGGAATGAGCAGTTCTTC | CASQGLAGGNEQFF
TRBJ1-5 | . | . | TRBV12-3/TRBV12-4 | TGTGCCAGCAGCCCGGCTGTTGGGGCCCATCAGCCCCAGCATTTT | CASSPAVGAHQPQHF
TRBJ2-2 | . | few | TRBV4-1 | TGCGCCAGCAGCCTGCCGGGACAATCGAACACCGGGGAGCTGTTTTTT | CASSLPGQSNTGELFF
TRBJ2-6 | . | many | TRBV21-1 | TGTGCCAGCAGCCCCCGGACCGGGGCCAACGTCCTGACTTTC | CASSPRTGANVLTF
TRBJ2-5 | TRBD2 | . | TRBV20-1 | TGCAGTGCTGTACAGGGGACTAGCGGGAGGGCGCAGACCCAGTACTTC | CSAVQGTSGRAQTQYF
TRBJ2-5 | . | . | TRBV6-1 | TGTGCCAGCAGTGAAGTGGTGGGAGTGTGGGAGACCCAGTACTTC | CASSEVVGVWETQYF
TRBJ1-1 | . | . | TRBV3-1 | TGTGCCTGCAGCCAAGGCGGTGAAGCTTTCTTT | CACSQGGEAFF
TRBJ2-7 | . | . | TRBV15 | TGTGCCACCAGCAGACCCCGTTGGCAGCCCGGAGGATTCGAGCAGTACTTC | CATSRPRWQPGGFEQYF
TRBJ1-6 | . | few | TRBV4-3 | TGCGCCAGCAGCCAAGCTACGACAGTATCAAATTCACCCCTCCACTTT | CASSQATTVSNSPLHF
TRBJ2-1 | TRBD1 | few | TRBV7-2 | TGTGCCAGCAGCTTAGCACTAGGGGGCCACAATGAGCAGTTCTTC | CASSLALGGHNEQFF
TRBJ2-4 | . | . | TRBV29-1 | TGCAGCGTTTTGAGACAGGCCAAAAACATTCAGTACTTC | CSVLRQAKNIQYF
TRBJ2-2 | TRBD1 | . | TRBV2 | TGTGCCAGCGGGGACAGGGTCCCCTCGAACACCGGGGAGCTGTTTTTT | CASGDRVPSNTGELFF
TRBJ2-5 | . | few | TRBV7-9 | TGTGCCAGCAGCCAGAATGGGGAGACCCAGTACTTC | CASSQNGETQYF
TRBJ2-5 | . | once | TRBV28 | TGTGCCAGCAGTTTCGCCGGGACCACAGAGACCCAGTACTTC | CASSFAGTTETQYF
TRBJ2-5 | TRBD1 | few | TRBV6-6 | TGTGCCAGCAGTCCGGGACAGAGGGGAGAGACCCAGTACTTC | CASSPGQRGETQYF
TRBJ1-1 | TRBD1 | once | TRBV18 | TGTGCCAGCTCTCAAGCGACAGGGCAGAACACTGAAGCTTTCTTT | CASSQATGQNTEAFF
TRBJ2-7 | . | few | TRBV28 | TGTGCCAGCAGTCGGGACAACTACGAGCAGTACTTC | CASSRDNYEQYF
TRBJ2-5 | . | . | TRBV5-1 | TGCGCCAGCAGGTGGTCAGACCAAGAGACCCAGTACTTC | CASRWSDQETQYF
TRBJ2-7 | . | few | TRBV5-1 | TGCGCCAGCTATATATCCCCCTACGAGCAGTACTTC | CASYISPYEQYF
TRBJ1-5 | . | few | TRBV7-6 | TGTGCCAGCAGCCCAATGGGGCAGCCCCAGCATTTT | CASSPMGQPQHF
TRBJ2-5 | TRBD2 | few | TRBV20-1 | TGCAGTGTCGCGGGGGGGCGTGAGACCCAGTACTTC | CSVAGGRETQYF
TRBJ2-1 | TRBD2 | . | TRBV20-1 | TGCAGTGCTAGCCCTCTACGACTAGCGGGGAATAATGAGCAGTTCTTC | CSASPLRLAGNNEQFF
TRBJ2-5 | . | few | TRBV2 | TGTGCCAGCAGTGAGGACGTGGGGGATGGAGAGACCCAGTACTTC | CASSEDVGDGETQYF
TRBJ2-1 | . | few | TRBV18 | TGTGCCAGCTCACTAACTGCTGTTGAGCAGTTCTTC | CASSLTAVEQFF
TRBJ2-5 | . | few | TRBV4-1 | TGCGCCAGCAGCCAATCGGGGAGACAGGTATACCAAGAGACCCAGTACTTC | CASSQSGRQVYQETQYF
TRBJ2-1 | TRBD2 | . | TRBV11-3 | TGTGCCAGCAGCTTCGGGAGCGGGGGTCAGGATGAGCAGTTCTTC | CASSFGSGGQDEQFF
TRBJ2-2 | . | . | TRBV19 | TGTGCCACCCCGAGGGATGGCGGATACAACACCGGGGAGCTGTTTTTT | CATPRDGGYNTGELFF
TRBJ2-7 | . | few | TRBV7-9 | TGTGCCAGCAGCCCCCGAGAGAGCGACGAGCAGTACTTC | CASSPRESDEQYF
TRBJ1-4 | . | . | TRBV28 | TGTGCCAGCAGTTTACTACAGAAGAATGAAAAACTGTTTTTT | CASSLLQKNEKLFF
TRBJ1-1 | TRBD1 | . | TRBV28 | TGTGCCAGCAGTTCCCCTACAGGGGAGGAAGCTTTCTTT | CASSSPTGEEAFF
TRBJ2-5 | TRBD2 | few | TRBV28 | TGTGCCAGCAGCCCCCTTGTTGGCGGGAGGTTAGAGGAGACCCAGTACTTC | CASSPLVGGRLEETQYF
TRBJ2-2 | TRBD1 | . | TRBV5-1 | TGCGCCAGCAGCTTGGAAGGGGGCGCGAACACCGGGGAGCTGTTTTTT | CASSLEGGANTGELFF
TRBJ2-5 | . | . | TRBV6-6 | TGTGCCAGCAGTTACTCACCTGAGACCCAGTACTTC | CASSYSPETQYF
TRBJ2-5 | . | few | TRBV7-2 | TGTGCCAGCAGCTTAACCTCCTTAAGTCCCACCCAGGAGACCCAGTACTTC | CASSLTSLSPTQETQYF
TRBJ1-5 | . | . | TRBV20-1 | TGCAGTGCAGCACCCCTTGGGGGCAATCAGCCCCAGCATTTT | CSAAPLGGNQPQHF
TRBJ1-3 | . | . | TRBV11-2 | TGTGCCAGCGGACCGGGAGTGGGACACACCATATATTTT | CASGPGVGHTIYF
TRBJ2-1 | . | . | TRBV6-1 | TGTGCCAGCAGTGCGGGGCAGAGCTCCTACAATGAGCAGTTCTTC | CASSAGQSSYNEQFF
TRBJ2-1 | TRBD2 | . | TRBV13 | TGTGCCAGCACCCAAATGGGACTAGCCTCCCCGAATGAGCAGTTCTTC | CASTQMGLASPNEQFF
TRBJ2-1 | . | . | TRBV7-2 | TGTGCCAGCAGCTCCGTAAAAGGTAATGAGCAGTTCTTC | CASSSVKGNEQFF
TRBJ2-7 | TRBD1 | . | TRBV29-1 | TGCAGCGTTGAAGTTGGACAGGGCCTAAAGGACGAGCAGTACTTC | CSVEVGQGLKDEQYF
TRBJ2-7 | TRBD2 | few | TRBV27 | TGTGCCAGCAGAACCGGGACTAGCGGCTACGAGCAGTACTTC | CASRTGTSGYEQYF
TRBJ1-2 | TRBD1 | . | TRBV5-6 | TGTGCCAGCGGGGACAGGGGACTTTATGGCTACACCTTC | CASGDRGLYGYTF
TRBJ1-4 | . | . | TRBV15 | TGTGCCACCAGCAGAGAAGACAGAGGTTCTGAAAAACTGTTTTTT | CATSREDRGSEKLFF
TRBJ2-2 | . | few | TRBV2 | TGTGCCAGCAGGCTTCGGACAGCGACGAACACCGGGGAGCTGTTTTTT | CASRLRTATNTGELFF
TRBJ2-5 | . | many | TRBV28 | TGTGCCAGCAGCTTATCGGGAGTTGAGACCCAGTACTTC | CASSLSGVETQYF
TRBJ2-1 | . | once | TRBV7-9 | TGTGCCAGCAGCTTTTTTTTAGGAGGGGTAAATGAGCAGTTCTTC | CASSFFLGGVNEQFF
TRBJ1-2 | . | . | TRBV18 | TGTGCCAGCTCACCGTCGACAGCTACCCTGAACGTTGCTGGCTACACCTTC | CASSPSTATLNVAGYTF
TRBJ1-1 | TRBD1 | few | TRBV7-2 | TGTGCCAGCAGCTTAGTAGGCCGGACAGGGAACACTGAAGCTTTCTTT | CASSLVGRTGNTEAFF
TRBJ2-5 | . | . | TRBV12-3/TRBV12-4 | TGTGCCAGCAGGGAGAGCTTGCAGCAAGAGACCCAGTACTTC | CASRESLQQETQYF
TRBJ2-5 | . | . | TRBV25-1 | TGTGCCAGCAGTTCCTTGGGACATCAAGAGACCCAGTACTTC | CASSSLGHQETQYF
TRBJ2-3 | TRBD1 | few | TRBV7-3 | TGTGCCAGCAGTTCGAGGGGGCGCACAGATACGCAGTATTTT | CASSSRGRTDTQYF
TRBJ1-3 | . | many | TRBV9 | TGTGCCAGCAGCAACTCAGGGATATCTGGAAACACCATATATTTT | CASSNSGISGNTIYF
TRBJ2-7 | . | . | TRBV6-5 | TGTGCCAGCAGTTCTATTCTTGGTACAGAGGGCGAGCAGTACTTC | CASSSILGTEGEQYF
TRBJ1-1 | . | . | TRBV29-1 | TGCAGCGTTGGTGGGACCCTCGAAACTGAAGCTTTCTTT | CSVGGTLETEAFF
TRBJ2-1 | . | few | TRBV20-1 | TGCAGTGCCAGCCCGCTTGGGGGCCCCTACAATGAGCAGTTCTTC | CSASPLGGPYNEQFF
TRBJ2-7 | . | . | TRBV7-2 | TGTGCCAGCAGCTTAGTTGGGACTCAGAGTTCCGAGCAGTACTTC | CASSLVGTQSSEQYF
TRBJ1-2 | TRBD1 | . | TRBV29-1 | TGCAGCGCTATAAAAGGACAGGGCGCTAGCTACACCTTC | CSAIKGQGASYTF